This TCR beta chain comes out of a study of PD-L1 blockade in urothelial cancer. At the level of the study: Atezolizumab 1,200 mg was given intravenously every 3 weeks, starting 2014. Patients had received 0 to 3 prior chemotherapy regimens. A median of about 130,000 T cells was found in the blood samples. Blood drawn 3 weeks (second dose) and 6 weeks after treatment start was analyzed.

Profiling relied on immunoSEQ multiplex PCR, and the TCRdb table lists in-frame clones only, not all of them. The sample includes over 20,000 clones, 70% to 90% of them seen just once. This specimen was PBMCs, taken around atezolizumab (anti-PD-L1) treatment. The clonotype was recovered from a man aged 55-75 years with urothelial cancer.

The CDR3 DNA reads as TGTGCCAGCAGCTTGGAAGGGAGCAGGAACGAGCAGTACTTC. Protein product: CASSLEGSRNEQYF. V usage is TRBV5-4 and J usage is TRBJ2-7; TRBD2 might be the D (5 bases). V lost 0 bases to trimming and J lost 5 bases, with 12 bases between them. Germline V gives CDR1 SGHNT, CDR2 YYREEE (reference sequence). The CDR3 has 14 amino acids. Together with reference TRBV5-4 and TRBJ2-7, the CDR3 gives the full variable domain: ETGVTQSPTHLIKTRGQQVTLRCSSQSGHNTVSWYQQALGQGPQFIFQYYREEENGRGNFPPRFSGLQFPNYSSELNVNALELDDSALYLCASSLEGSRNEQYFGPGTRLTVT.